Listed below are T cell receptor beta chains from one sample, sequenced in a study of shared clonotypes between healthy human individuals. Clones were read by immunoSEQ multiplex PCR, and TCRdb kept only the in-frame ones, dropping some. This table holds a few million clones, more than 90% found once. The sequenced sample consisted of naive CD4+ T cells sorted from blood. Receptors were obtained from a man aged 18 to 35 in good health. CDR3s include the opening cysteine and the closing phenylalanine or tryptophan. The D gene is left open where the match is weak. Some rows have no size entry. The others give once, few or many, or a class for an expanded clone.

NA | NA | TRBJ2-7 | TRBV29-1 | TGCAGCGGGAAGGGGGGCTACGAGCAGTACTTC | CSGKGGYEQYF
NA | NA | TRBJ2-3 | TRBV13 | TGTGCCAGCAGCTTGAAATTTGGGGCAGCCACACGAGCAGATACGCAGTATTTT | CASSLKFGAATRADTQYF
NA | NA | TRBJ1-5 | TRBV19 | TGTGCCAGTAGCCGGACAGCGATGGGTCAGCCCCAGCATTTT | CASSRTAMGQPQHF
TRBD2 | NA | TRBJ2-7 | TRBV4-3 | TGCGCCAGCAGCCAAGATTTACCGGGGGGGATGTCCTACGAGCAGTACTTC | CASSQDLPGGMSYEQYF
TRBD1 | NA | TRBJ2-1 | TRBV2 | TGTGCCAGCAGTTACCGGACAGGGGCTGAGCAGTTCTTC | CASSYRTGAEQFF
NA | NA | TRBJ1-2 | TRBV4-1 | TGCGCCAGCAGCCAAGATCGGGAGCCGGTACGTCTCATCTTC | CASSQDREPVRLIF
NA | NA | TRBJ2-1 | TRBV10-3 | TGTGCCATCAGGAAGGACGCCGCTCGATACAATGAGCAGTTCTTC | CAIRKDAARYNEQFF
NA | once | TRBJ1-1 | TRBV27 | TGTGCCAGCAGTCTGGGACGGAGGAACACTGAAGCTTTCTTT | CASSLGRRNTEAFF
NA | NA | TRBJ2-2 | TRBV15 | TGTGCCACCAGCCGTCAGGGCTCGAACACCGGGGAGCTGTTTTTT | CATSRQGSNTGELFF
NA | NA | TRBJ1-3 | TRBV29-1 | TGCAGCGTTTTGACTTACTCTGGAAACACCATATATTTT | CSVLTYSGNTIYF
NA | NA | TRBJ1-1 | TRBV5-5 | TGTGCCAGCAGCTTACCAGGGGAGAAGACTGAAGCTTTCTTT | CASSLPGEKTEAFF
NA | once | TRBJ1-6 | TRBV2 | TGTGCCAGCAGTGCTGACTTGGCCTATAATTCACCCCTCCACTTT | CASSADLAYNSPLHF
NA | NA | TRBJ1-1 | TRBV25-1 | TGTGCCAGCAGTGAGCACTGGAACACTGAAGCTTTCTTT | CASSEHWNTEAFF
TRBD1 | NA | TRBJ1-5 | TRBV30 | TGTGCCTGGGCGACAGGGGGCTATCAGCCCCAGCATTTT | CAWATGGYQPQHF
NA | NA | TRBJ1-2 | TRBV5-1 | TGCGCCAGCAGCTTGGGAGGGCCGGCGGGCTATGGCTACACCTTC | CASSLGGPAGYGYTF
NA | NA | TRBJ1-2 | TRBV6-1 | TGTGCCAGCAGTGAATCAGGGGATGGCTACACCTTC | CASSESGDGYTF
TRBD1 | NA | TRBJ2-3 | TRBV28 | TGTGCCAGCAGTTTACCCTCCCGAGGGCAGGGGGAAAACACAGATACGCAGTATTTT | CASSLPSRGQGENTDTQYF
NA | NA | TRBJ1-4 | TRBV5-1 | TGCGCCAGCAGCTCGGGGACGGAAAAACTGTTTTTT | CASSSGTEKLFF
NA | once | TRBJ1-5 | TRBV7-2 | TGTGCCAGCAGCTTAGTTGATAGCGGGGTTCAGCCCCAGCATTTT | CASSLVDSGVQPQHF
NA | NA | TRBJ1-3 | TRBV18 | TGTGCCAGCTCACCTTCGGGACACCAAATCTCTGGAAACACCATATATTTT | CASSPSGHQISGNTIYF
NA | NA | TRBJ1-5 | TRBV5-1 | TGCGCCAGCAGCTTGGAGTCAGGGTCGGATCAGCCCCAGCATTTT | CASSLESGSDQPQHF
NA | once | TRBJ1-6 | TRBV5-6 | TGTGCCAGCAGCTTGCGGCGGAGCTCCTATAATTCACCCCTCCACTTT | CASSLRRSSYNSPLHF
TRBD2 | NA | TRBJ2-1 | TRBV15 | TGTGCCACCAGCACAAGGACTAGCGGCTACAATGAGCAGTTCTTC | CATSTRTSGYNEQFF
TRBD1 | NA | TRBJ2-1 | TRBV5-1 | TGCGCCAGCAGCTTGGGGACAGGGGATATGAATGAGCAGTTCTTC | CASSLGTGDMNEQFF
NA | NA | TRBJ1-1 | TRBV9 | TGTGCCAGCAGCGCACAACAGGGCCCGAACACTGAAGCTTTCTTT | CASSAQQGPNTEAFF
TRBD2 | NA | TRBJ2-7 | TRBV5-1 | TGCGCCAGCAGCTTGGAGCCGGGACTAGCGGGAGTTAGCGAGCAGTACTTC | CASSLEPGLAGVSEQYF
TRBD1 | NA | TRBJ1-1 | TRBV5-6 | TGTGCCAGCAGCTCCTATACAGGGGTCATCATGTACACTGAAGCTTTCTTT | CASSSYTGVIMYTEAFF
NA | few | TRBJ2-3 | TRBV18 | TGTGCCAGCTCACCAGGGGATACGCAGTATTTT | CASSPGDTQYF
NA | NA | TRBJ2-1 | TRBV5-4 | TGTGCCAGCAGCTTGAATACTAGCCCCGATGAGCAGTTCTTC | CASSLNTSPDEQFF
NA | NA | TRBJ2-7 | TRBV10-3 | TGTGCCATCAGTGAGGCAAACTCCTACGAGCAGTACTTC | CAISEANSYEQYF
NA | once | TRBJ1-1 | TRBV6-6 | TGTGCCAGCAGTTACGGTCAGGGTGAAGCTTTCTTT | CASSYGQGEAFF
TRBD1 | few | TRBJ1-2 | TRBV5-1 | TGCGCCAGCAGCCCGGGACAGGGGAGCTATGGCTACACCTTC | CASSPGQGSYGYTF
NA | NA | TRBJ1-2 | TRBV6-6 | TGTGCCAGCAGTCCGAGGGGAGAATCCTATGGCTACACCTTC | CASSPRGESYGYTF
NA | NA | TRBJ1-2 | TRBV18 | TGTGCCAGCTCACCAGGAGGATACAACTATGGCTACACCTTC | CASSPGGYNYGYTF
TRBD1 | once | TRBJ2-7 | TRBV30 | TGTGCCTGGAGTCTCGGGACAGGGGGCCACTACGAGCAGTACTTC | CAWSLGTGGHYEQYF
NA | NA | TRBJ2-5 | TRBV5-4 | TGTGCCAGCAGCTTGATTGGGGGAGAGACCCAGTACTTC | CASSLIGGETQYF
TRBD2 | NA | TRBJ2-3 | TRBV7-6 | TGTGCCAGCAGCTTCACGGGACTAGCCAGCGATACGCAGTATTTT | CASSFTGLASDTQYF
TRBD1 | NA | TRBJ2-2 | TRBV27 | TGTGCCAGCAGTTTTGGACAGGGGAGCACCGGGGAGCTGTTTTTT | CASSFGQGSTGELFF
NA | NA | TRBJ2-1 | TRBV18 | TGTGCCAGCTCTCTGGGAAGATACAATGAGCAGTTCTTC | CASSLGRYNEQFF
NA | NA | TRBJ1-6 | TRBV2 | TGTGCCAGCGGGCTGACTAATTCACCCCTCCACTTT | CASGLTNSPLHF
NA | NA | TRBJ1-6 | TRBV11-2 | TGTGCCAGCAGCTTATCAGGACAGATTAATTCACCCCTCCACTTT | CASSLSGQINSPLHF
NA | once | TRBJ1-5 | TRBV11-3 | TGTGCCAGCAGCACCCCCGCGGGGGTAGGCAATCAGCCCCAGCATTTT | CASSTPAGVGNQPQHF
NA | NA | TRBJ2-7 | TRBV30 | TGTGCCGCCCGGGGCCCCTACGAGCAGTACTTC | CAARGPYEQYF
NA | NA | TRBJ1-2 | TRBV5-4 | TGTGCCAGCAGCTCGGAGGCAGGCGCCTATGGCTACACCTTC | CASSSEAGAYGYTF
NA | NA | TRBJ1-1 | TRBV29-1 | TGCAGCGTTAGGGGGGTCATGAACACTGAAGCTTTCTTT | CSVRGVMNTEAFF
NA | NA | TRBJ1-5 | TRBV6-1 | TGTGCCAGCAGTGAAGCCGGGTTTAGCAATCAGCCCCAGCATTTT | CASSEAGFSNQPQHF
TRBD1 | NA | TRBJ2-5 | TRBV11-2 | TGTGCCAGCAGCAAAGCGGGGACAGGGGAAAGGAAGACCCAGTACTTC | CASSKAGTGERKTQYF
NA | NA | TRBJ2-3 | TRBV6-1 | TGTGCCAGCAGTGAAGAAGCGGGCGCCTATACGCAGTATTTT | CASSEEAGAYTQYF
TRBD1 | NA | TRBJ2-7 | TRBV6-1 | TGTGCCAGCAGCCCCGGGACAGTTATTTCTGAGCAGTACTTC | CASSPGTVISEQYF
NA | NA | TRBJ1-3 | TRBV7-2 | TGTGCCAGCCTCACGGGCAGGGGAAACACCATATATTTT | CASLTGRGNTIYF
NA | NA | TRBJ1-4 | TRBV30 | TGTGCCTGGGCGCCTGGGTCCCCGCTTGAAAAACTGTTTTTT | CAWAPGSPLEKLFF